Below are 13 T cell receptor beta chains sequenced from a single sample in a study of T-cell reconstitution after alpha-beta-depleted transplantation in children. Construction of the TCRbeta library involved unique molecular identifiers. TCRdb independently ran MiXCR on the PCR reads; one entry per CDR3 protein. The data show about 280,000 distinct CDR3 sequences, approximately 10% seen once. Source: peripheral blood, taken 180 days after TCRalphabeta/CD19-depleted stem cell transplant. These receptors all stem from a male patient aged 2 to 9 who had a stem cell transplant for chronic granulomatous disease, so the T cells may come from the graft donor.

Ten or more counts support this clonotype. The CDR3 sequence is CSVESPRGQGGKTQYF. The DNA of the CDR3 is TGCAGCGTTGAATCCCCAAGGGGACAGGGAGGGAAGACCCAGTACTTC. This chain uses TRBV29-1 with TRBJ2-5; TRBD1 matches 9 bases. The germline V gene encodes CDR1 SQVTM and CDR2 ANQGSEA. Trimming removed 2 bases from V and 6 bases from J; junction bases left unmatched: 13. CDR3 length equals 16 residues.

This clonotype was recorded a few times. The rearrangement joins TRBV12-3 or TRBV12-4 to TRBJ1-2; 9 bases fit TRBD1. This CDR3 contains 16 residues. The J segment lost 6 bases and the V segment lost 4 bases, leaving 12 bases of the junction unmatched. CDR3 region: CASSSPGQGPLNGYTF. DNA for the CDR3: TGTGCCAGCAGTTCGCCGGGACAGGGCCCTTTGAATGGCTACACCTTC.

Remarks on this clonotype: Given a much more abundant clone one base away, this may be a read error. No conserved phenylalanine or tryptophan is present at the end of the CDR3, so a read error is the likely explanation. The chain recombines TRBV10-3 with TRBJ2-1; D gene uncertain. CDR3 size: 17 residues. Germline V gene data show CDR1 as ENHRY and CDR2 as SYGVKD. Trimming removed 1 base at V and 2 bases at J, with 15 bases between. For the CDR3, the DNA is TGTGCCATCAGTGAGTGGGGTGGCGGACCCACCTACAATGAGCAGTTCTCC. Protein sequence: CAISEWGGGPTYNEQFS.

This clonotype was recorded many times. The V call is TRBV29-1, the J call TRBJ2-7, with 7 nucleotides matching TRBD1. CDR1 and CDR2 from the germline V gene are SQVTM and ANQGSEA. The V gene end was trimmed by 6 bases and the J gene end by 2 bases; junction bases not matched to a gene: 4. This CDR3 has 12 amino acids. CDR3 sequence (DNA): TGCAGCGTAGAGGGACAGACCTACGAGCAGTACTTC. It encodes CSVEGQTYEQYF.

This clonotype has ten or more counts. The junction departs from the called germline gene at one end, perhaps through a read error. Here the CDR3 DNA reads TGTGCTAGCAGCTTAGTCTACAGCCTAGCCAAAAACATTCAGTACTTC. It codes for CASSLVYSLAKNIQYF. V and J are TRBV7-7 and TRBJ2-4, with no clear D. This CDR3 spans 16 amino acids. The germline gives CDR1 SSHAT, CDR2 FNYEAQ (reference sequence).

A word on this clonotype: A much larger clone differs from this one at a single base, so this may be a read error. The chain carries TRBV4-3 and TRBJ1-1; D is unclear. This CDR3 contains 14 residues. In germline, CDR1 is LGHNA, CDR2 YSLEER. V shed 3 bases and J shed 2 bases, with 10 bases lying between them. CDR3 nucleotide sequence: TGCGCCAGCAGCCAGAAGCGACACAACACTGAAGCTTTCTTT. This translates into CASSQKRHNTEAFF.

This clonotype was seen repeatedly, ten times or more. The chain couples TRBV5-5 to TRBJ1-2, with D perhaps TRBD1 (6 bases). Germline CDR1 is SGHKS and CDR2 is YYEKEE (reference sequence). Trimming stripped 0 bases from V and 8 bases from J, with 14 bases between. This CDR3 region has 14 residues. The CDR3 is CASSLAGAGKGYTF. DNA of the CDR3: TGTGCCAGCAGCTTGGCGGGGGCAGGGAAAGGCTACACCTTC.

Comment on this clonotype: A much larger clone is a single base away; this may be a read error. V usage is TRBV29-1 and J usage is TRBJ1-1; D is uncertain. The CDR3 loop spans 13 amino acids. Germline lookup yields CDR1 SQVTM and CDR2 ANQGSEA. Trimming stripped 6 bases from V and 10 bases from J, with 21 bases between. The CDR3 is CSVKTRLSVGAFF. CDR3 DNA: TGCAGCGTCAAAACTAGGTTGTCTGTAGGAGCTTTCTTT.

This clonotype was counted many times. The V call is TRBV10-2, the J call TRBJ2-1; 10 bases match TRBD2. The CDR3 contains 15 residues. Germline V gene lookup returns CDR1 WSHSY and CDR2 SAAADI. The trim removed 5 bases at V and 6 bases at J, leaving 7 bases unmatched. CDR3 coding DNA: TGCGCCAGCAGTCCTCCTAGCGGGGGTTTCAATGAGCAGTTCTTC. Protein sequence: CASSPPSGGFNEQFF.

This clonotype was seen ten or more times. The chain joins TRBV12-3 or TRBV12-4 to TRBJ2-2; D remains unclear. Trimming removed 6 bases at V and 7 bases at J, with 12 bases between. CDR3 size: 13 residues. DNA of the CDR3: TGTGCCAGCAGCCAGGCCGTTCGCGGGGAGCTGTTTTTT. It translates to CASSQAVRGELFF.

Worth noting for this clonotype: This may stem from a read error, because a much larger clone lies one nucleotide away. The gene calls are TRBV7-9 and TRBJ2-3; D call uncertain. Deletions cut 2 bases from V and 4 bases from J, with 7 bases between. CDR3 length equals 13 residues. Germline V gene data show CDR1 as SEHNR and CDR2 as FQNEAQ (reference sequence). The CDR3 here is CASSLILADTQYF. In DNA, the CDR3 is TGTGCCAGCAGCTTAATTCTAGCAGATACGCAGTATTTT.

This clonotype came up many times. The J gene is TRBJ2-5, the V gene TRBV12-3 or TRBV12-4, with D tentatively TRBD2 (6 bases). The CDR3 is 15 residues long. Trimming took off 8 bases at V and 2 bases at J, with 18 bases between the two ends. The CDR3 loop reads CASGLAGRGQETQYF. In DNA form, the CDR3 reads TGTGCCAGCGGACTTGCAGGGCGGGGACAAGAGACCCAGTACTTC.

The table lists this clonotype with many counts. The V gene is TRBV12-3 or TRBV12-4, the J gene TRBJ2-1; 7 positions agree with TRBD2. The junction had 4 bases not matched to a gene; V was cut back by 2 bases and J by 3 bases. The CDR3 consists of 15 residues. The CDR3 DNA follows: TGTGCCAGCAGTTTAAGTCTAGCGGTCTACAATGAGCAGTTCTTC. Translated: CASSLSLAVYNEQFF.